The entry below describes one TCR beta chain. The sample comes from a study of PD-L1 blockade in urothelial cancer. Sequenced by immunoSEQ multiplex PCR; TCRdb stores in-frame clones only, minus some. The sample consists of tens of thousands of clones, roughly 82% of them appearing once. Germline CDR1 is SNHLY and CDR2 is FYNNEI. This CDR3 spans 15 amino acids. Trimming took 5 bases from V and 5 from J; bases not matched to a gene: 10. Source: PBMCs, taken around atezolizumab (anti-PD-L1) treatment. This TCR was recovered from a man in his 70s with urothelial cancer. The chain is built from TRBV2 and TRBJ2-7, with 9 bases aligning to TRBD1. The CDR3 reads CASSLPGQGKNEQYF. As DNA, the CDR3 is TGTGCCAGCAGTTTACCGGGACAGGGTAAAAACGAGCAGTACTTC.